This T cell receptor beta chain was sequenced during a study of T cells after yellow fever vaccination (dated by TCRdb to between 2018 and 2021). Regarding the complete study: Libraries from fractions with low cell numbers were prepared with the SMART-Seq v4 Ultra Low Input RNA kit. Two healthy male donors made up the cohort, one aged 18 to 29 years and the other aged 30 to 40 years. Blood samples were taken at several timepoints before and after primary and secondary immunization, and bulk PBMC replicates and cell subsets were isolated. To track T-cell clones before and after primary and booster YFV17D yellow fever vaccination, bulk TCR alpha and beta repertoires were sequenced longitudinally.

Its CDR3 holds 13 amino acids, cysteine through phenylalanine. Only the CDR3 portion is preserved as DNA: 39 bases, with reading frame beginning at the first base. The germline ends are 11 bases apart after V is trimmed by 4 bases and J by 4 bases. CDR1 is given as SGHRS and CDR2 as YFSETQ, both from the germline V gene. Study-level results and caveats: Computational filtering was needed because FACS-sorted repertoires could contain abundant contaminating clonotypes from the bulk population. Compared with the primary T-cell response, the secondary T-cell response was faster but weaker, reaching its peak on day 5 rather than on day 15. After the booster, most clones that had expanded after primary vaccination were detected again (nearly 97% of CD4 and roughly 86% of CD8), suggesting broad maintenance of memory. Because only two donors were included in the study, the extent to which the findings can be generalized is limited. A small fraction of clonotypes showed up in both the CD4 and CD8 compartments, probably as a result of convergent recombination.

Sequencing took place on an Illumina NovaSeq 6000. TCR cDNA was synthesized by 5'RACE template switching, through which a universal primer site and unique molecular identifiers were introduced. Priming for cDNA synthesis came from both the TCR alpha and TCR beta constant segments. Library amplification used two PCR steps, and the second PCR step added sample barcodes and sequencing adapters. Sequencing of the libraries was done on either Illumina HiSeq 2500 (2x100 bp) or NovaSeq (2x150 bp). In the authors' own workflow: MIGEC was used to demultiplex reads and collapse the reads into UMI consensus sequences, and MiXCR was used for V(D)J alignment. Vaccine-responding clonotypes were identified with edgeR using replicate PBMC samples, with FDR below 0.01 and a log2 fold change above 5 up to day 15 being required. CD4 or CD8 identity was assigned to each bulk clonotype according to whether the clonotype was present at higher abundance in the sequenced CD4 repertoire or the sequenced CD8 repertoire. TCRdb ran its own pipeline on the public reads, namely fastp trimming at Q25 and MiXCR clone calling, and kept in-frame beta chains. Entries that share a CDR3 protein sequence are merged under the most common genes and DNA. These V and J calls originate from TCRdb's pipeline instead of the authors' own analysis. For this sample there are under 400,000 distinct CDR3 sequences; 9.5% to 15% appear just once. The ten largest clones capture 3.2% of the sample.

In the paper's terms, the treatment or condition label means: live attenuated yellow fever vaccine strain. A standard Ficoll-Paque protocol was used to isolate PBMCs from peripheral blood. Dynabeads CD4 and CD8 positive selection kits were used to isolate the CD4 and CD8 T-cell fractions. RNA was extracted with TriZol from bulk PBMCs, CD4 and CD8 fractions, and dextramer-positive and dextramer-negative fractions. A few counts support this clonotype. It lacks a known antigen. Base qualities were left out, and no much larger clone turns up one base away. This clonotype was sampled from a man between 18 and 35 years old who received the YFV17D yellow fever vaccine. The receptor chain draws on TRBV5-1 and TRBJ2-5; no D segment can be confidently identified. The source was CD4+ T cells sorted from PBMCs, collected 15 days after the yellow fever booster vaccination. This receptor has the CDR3 CASSAQPAETQYF. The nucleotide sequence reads TGCGCCAGCAGCGCCCAACCCGCAGAGACCCAGTACTTC. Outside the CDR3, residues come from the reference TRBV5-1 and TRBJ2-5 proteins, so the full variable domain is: KAGVTQTPRYLIKTRGQQVTLSCSPISGHRSVSWYQQTPGQGLQFLFEYFSETQRNKGNFPGRFSGRQFSNSRSEMNVSTLELGDSALYLCASSAQPAETQYFGPGTRLLVL.